This T cell receptor (beta chain) originates from a study of shared clonotypes between healthy human individuals. When replicate PCRs were run on sorted subsets, they used approximately 210 ng DNA, approximately 33,000 T cell genomes. Study processing details: Junction-only sequences without quality scores came from ImmunoSEQ, so filtering differed. Data came from immunoSEQ multiplex PCR; TCRdb stores just in-frame clones and leaves some out. V and J calls and clone size are given by that table; D and trimming were obtained from the DNA. This sample carries some 2.1 million clones, 85% to 95% of them seen once, and the ten largest clones take approximately 0.13%. There are 14 residues in the CDR3. Germline CDR1 is PRHDT and CDR2 is FYEKMQ (reference sequence). Trimming pared 5 bases from V and 10 bases from J, leaving 17 bases between. Donors were healthy HIV-negative adults without recent acute infections or vaccinations.

The sequence came from a young man in good health. V is TRBV13 and J is TRBJ1-4; tentative D call: TRBD1 (6 bases). Input material: naive CD4+ T cells sorted from blood. The subset is: CD45RA+ positively selected. In nucleotides, the CDR3 is TGTGCCAGCAGCGAACAGGGAAAAATGACAAAACTGTTTTTT. It specifies CASSEQGKMTKLFF.